Listed here are 28 T cell receptor beta chains from one sample, sequenced in a study of T cell repertoires in cytomegalovirus infection. MiXCR, run by TCRdb on the reads, gives a single entry per CDR3 protein. The repertoire consists of hundreds of thousands of distinct CDR3 sequences, with 30% to 40% occurring once and the leading ten covering about a sixth. Their recognized antigens are unknown. This specimen consisted of cultured PBMCs, obtained from culture after CMV antigen stimulation. These receptors were collected from a human donor in good health (CMV status not recorded). Some clones in this sample may be carry-over from other donors' samples.

The table lists this clonotype with a few counts. J is TRBJ2-3 and V is TRBV7-2; D gene unclear. V lost 5 bases, J lost 3 bases, and 15 bases lay in between. The CDR3 covers 15 residues. Looked up from germline, CDR1 is SGHTA and CDR2 is FQGNSA. DNA of the CDR3: TGTGCCAGCAGCCCCGTGAGAAGGCTGACAGATACGCAGTATTTT. This sequence encodes CASSPVRRLTDTQYF. Supplemented by reference TRBV7-2 and TRBJ2-3, the full variable domain reads GAGVSQSPSNKVTEKGKDVELRCDPISGHTALYWYRQSLGQGLEFLIYFQGNSAPDKSGLPSDRFSAERTGGSVSTLTIQRTQQEDSAVYLCASSPVRRLTDTQYFGPGTRLTVL.

There are a few counts of this clonotype. The CDR3 here is CASSPQAGGTNTGELFF. CDR3 DNA: TGTGCCAGCAGCCCTCAGGCAGGGGGCACGAACACCGGGGAGCTGTTTTTT. This chain connects TRBV7-9 to TRBJ2-2; 8 bases fit TRBD1. Unmatched junction bases numbered 8, after V lost 5 bases and J lost 0 bases. CDR1 and CDR2 (germline): SEHNR, FQNEAQ (reference sequence). CDR3 length equals 17 residues.

There are a few counts of this clonotype. The chain joins TRBV29-1 to TRBJ1-1, with unresolved D. Germline V CDR1 and CDR2: SQVTM, ANQGSEA. V shed 5 bases and J shed 1 base, with 8 bases lying between them. This CDR3 is 12 amino acids long. CDR3 coding DNA: TGCAGCGTTATCCCATCGAACACTGAAGCTTTCTTT. Its protein is CSVIPSNTEAFF.

Here the CDR3 reads CASSPPTGWNEQFF. The CDR3 coding sequence is TGTGCCAGCAGTCCTCCGACAGGGTGGAATGAGCAGTTCTTC. The chain combines TRBV27 with TRBJ2-1; TRBD1 matches at 7 bases. The CDR3 sequence is 14 residues long. Unmatched junction bases numbered 8, after V lost 5 bases and J lost 7 bases. CDR1 and CDR2 (germline): MNHEY, SMNVEV (reference sequence).

J is TRBJ2-2 and V is TRBV7-3, with D hard to call. V lost 3 bases and J lost 2, with 7 bases in between. The CDR3 has 14 residues. Germline V gene sequence: CDR1 SGHTA, CDR2 FQGTGA. The CDR3 nucleotides are TGTGCCAGCAGCTTTGGCAAAAACACCGGGGAGCTGTTTTTT. It codes for CASSFGKNTGELFF. The complete variable domain, with remaining parts taken from reference TRBV7-3 and TRBJ2-2, reads GAGVSQTPSNKVTEKGKYVELRCDPISGHTALYWYRQSLGQGPEFLIYFQGTGAADDSGLPNDRFFAVRPEGSVSTLKIQRTERGDSAVYLCASSFGKNTGELFFGEGSRLTVL.

This sequence joins TRBV11-1 and TRBJ2-1; 11 nucleotides line up with TRBD2. Germline assignment: CDR1 SGHAT and CDR2 FQDESV (reference sequence). The CDR3 runs 16 residues. J was trimmed by 9 bases and V by 4 bases; bases with no gene match: 11. In DNA, the CDR3 is TGTGCCAGCAGCTCCTTAGCGGGAGGGCCTCTAAGTGAGCAGTTCTTC. Its translation is CASSSLAGGPLSEQFF.

Concerning this clonotype: The junction differs from germline at one of its ends, possibly a read error. J is TRBJ2-1 and V is TRBV19, with D perhaps matching TRBD2 (6 bases). This CDR3 is built from 16 residues. The germline gives CDR1 LNHDA, CDR2 SQIVND (reference sequence). The CDR3: CASTGEEVGSYNEQFF. The CDR3, as DNA: TGTGCTAGTACGGGGGAGGAAGTCGGCTCCTACAATGAGCAGTTCTTC.

The chain links TRBV5-1 to TRBJ1-1; D gene uncertain. Trimming removed 0 bases at V and 1 base at J, with 10 bases between. The CDR3 loop spans 15 amino acids. Per the germline V gene, CDR1 is SGHRS and CDR2 is YFSETQ. The CDR3 DNA follows: TGCGCCAGCAGCTTGGAGTCCAGGACGAACACTGAAGCTTTCTTT. Translation: CASSLESRTNTEAFF.

This clonotype was seen ten or more times. This sequence joins TRBV7-9 and TRBJ2-3, with D unclear. Trimming left V 3 bases short and J 0 bases short, with 10 bases between. Germline V gene lookup returns CDR1 SEHNR and CDR2 FQNEAQ (reference sequence). The CDR3 extends over 15 amino acids. The CDR3 reads CASSFQRPSTDTQYF. CDR3 DNA sequence: TGTGCCAGCAGCTTCCAGAGACCTAGCACAGATACGCAGTATTTT.

In its sample, this clonotype was seen once. The chain couples TRBV7-2 to TRBJ2-1, with D perhaps TRBD1 or TRBD2 (5 bases each). The germline gives CDR1 SGHTA, CDR2 FQGNSA. This CDR3 comprises 16 residues. V was cut by 2 bases and J by 7 bases, with 18 bases left in between. This chain's CDR3 is CASSLSRAAWGNEQFF. In nucleotides, the CDR3 is TGTGCCAGCAGCTTAAGTCGGGCAGCATGGGGGAATGAGCAGTTCTTC.

This chain joins TRBV19 and TRBJ2-2; possible D gene TRBD1, 5 bases. Germline values: CDR1 LNHDA, CDR2 SQIVND (reference sequence). Trimming removed 5 bases from V and 6 bases from J, with 13 bases in between. CDR3 length: 14 amino acids. CDR3 loop: CASSVIDSAGELFF. The CDR3 bases are TGTGCCAGTAGTGTAATAGACAGCGCCGGGGAGCTGTTTTTT. The full variable domain, with the rest looked up from reference TRBV19 and TRBJ2-2, is DGGITQSPKYLFRKEGQNVTLSCEQNLNHDAMYWYRQDPGQGLRLIYYSQIVNDFQKGDIAEGYSVSREKKESFPLTVTSAQKNPTAFYLCASSVIDSAGELFFGEGSRLTVL.

This clonotype was detected a few times. The chain employs TRBV7-2 and TRBJ1-2; 11 nucleotides match TRBD1. V trimming: 1 base; J trimming: 8 bases; junction bases outside the gene matches: 15. The CDR3 spans 18 residues. CDR1 is SGHTA and CDR2 is FQGNSA in the germline V gene. CDR3 DNA: TGTGCCAGCAGCTTAGAACGGACAGGGGGCCATAAGGTTCGGGGCTACACCTTC. This gives the protein CASSLERTGGHKVRGYTF.

This clonotype occurred a few times. This chain uses TRBV4-1 with TRBJ2-1; 7 nucleotides agree with TRBD1. Germline lookup yields CDR1 MGHRA and CDR2 YSYEKL. The CDR3 runs to 17 residues. V dropped 1 base and J dropped 0; count of bases not matched to a gene: 6. Here the CDR3 DNA reads TGCGCCAGCAGCCAAGTTCTGACAGGGAGCTCCTACAATGAGCAGTTCTTC. The encoded protein is CASSQVLTGSSYNEQFF.

The chain combines TRBV11-2 with TRBJ2-1; 8 bases fit TRBD2. This CDR3 has 15 residues. The junction had 10 bases not matched to a gene; V was cut back by 6 bases and J by 6 bases. Germline V lookup: CDR1 SGHAT, CDR2 FQNNGV. DNA for the CDR3: TGTGCCAGCAGACCGACTGACGGGAGGGGCAATGAGCAGTTCTTC. It yields the protein CASRPTDGRGNEQFF.

This clonotype was seen more than once but under ten times. V usage is TRBV7-3 and J usage is TRBJ2-2, with 12 bases that match TRBD2. The length of the CDR3 is 16 residues. Germline V gene lookup returns CDR1 SGHTA and CDR2 FQGTGA. V shed 6 bases, J shed 6 bases, and the junction held 8 bases outside the gene matches. CDR3 nucleotide sequence: TGTGCCAGCAGAAGACTAGCGGGAGATGACGCCGGGGAGCTGTTTTTT. It yields the protein CASRRLAGDDAGELFF. The full variable domain, with the rest looked up from reference TRBV7-3 and TRBJ2-2, is GAGVSQTPSNKVTEKGKYVELRCDPISGHTALYWYRQSLGQGPEFLIYFQGTGAADDSGLPNDRFFAVRPEGSVSTLKIQRTERGDSAVYLCASRRLAGDDAGELFFGEGSRLTVL.

This clonotype has just one count. The chain combines TRBV6-2 or TRBV6-3 with TRBJ2-2; D might be TRBD2 (5 bases). This CDR3 is built from 17 residues. Germline V gene data show CDR1 as MNHEY and CDR2 as SVGEGT. Trimming took 2 bases from V and 5 from J, leaving 18 bases between them. CDR3 nucleotide sequence: TGTGCCAGCAGTTACCTACGGATGGGATCGGGGACCGGGGAGCTGTTTTTT. As protein: CASSYLRMGSGTGELFF.

This sequence joins TRBV20-1 and TRBJ2-7; 9 bases line up with TRBD2. This CDR3 spans 12 amino acids. The germline V gene has CDR1 DFQATT and CDR2 SNEGSKA (reference sequence). V lost 8 bases to trimming and J lost 3 bases; unmatched junction nucleotides: 5. The chain's CDR3 is CSLAGVVYEQYF. CDR3 nucleotides: TGCAGTTTAGCGGGAGTTGTCTACGAGCAGTACTTC.

This clonotype occurred a few times. The J gene is TRBJ1-1, the V gene TRBV7-9; no definite D call. The germline gives CDR1 SEHNR, CDR2 FQNEAQ (reference sequence). This CDR3 is built from 14 residues. V gave up 7 bases and J gave up 5 bases, with 17 bases separating them. DNA for the CDR3: TGTGCCAGCATAAATTTGAGGGAAGGGACTGAAGCTTTCTTT. It yields the protein CASINLREGTEAFF.

Ten or more counts support this clonotype. The V call is TRBV7-2, the J call TRBJ2-2; the match to TRBD2 covers 9 bases. V was pared by 3 bases and J by 5 bases, with 4 bases of the junction left unmatched. Germline V gives CDR1 SGHTA, CDR2 FQGNSA. This CDR3 has 15 residues. The CDR3 is CASSLRTSGTGELFF. The DNA for the CDR3 is TGTGCCAGCAGCTTGAGAACTAGCGGGACCGGGGAGCTGTTTTTT.

This clonotype was recorded a few times. This chain uses TRBV6-2 or TRBV6-3 with TRBJ2-1, with D possibly being TRBD1 (5 bases). Germline CDR1 and CDR2: MNHEY and SVGEGT. V dropped 7 bases and J dropped 8 bases, with 9 bases sitting between them. CDR3 length: 11 residues. For the CDR3, the DNA is TGTGCCAGCACTCTGGGGCATGAGCAGTTCTTC. Translating it yields CASTLGHEQFF.

There are a few counts of this clonotype. This chain links TRBV19 with TRBJ2-7; D is perhaps TRBD2 (6 bases). Trimming removed 3 bases from V and 1 base from J, with 16 bases in between. Germline-derived CDR1 and CDR2 are LNHDA and SQIVND (reference sequence). The CDR3 spans 16 residues. In nucleotides, the CDR3 is TGTGCCAGTAGTATTTCTCAGGAGGGCAGTTCCTACGAGCAGTACTTC. The encoded protein is CASSISQEGSSYEQYF.

V and J are TRBV28 and TRBJ1-5; no firm D call. This CDR3 is 14 amino acids long. With 7 bases removed from V and 0 bases from J, the gap between germline ends came to 10 bases. CDR1 MDHEN and CDR2 SYDVKM come from the germline V gene. The CDR3 DNA is TGTGCCAGCAAATTACCCTATAGCAATCAGCCCCAGCATTTT. Encoded protein: CASKLPYSNQPQHF.

The rearrangement joins TRBV18 to TRBJ1-2; tentative D call: TRBD1 (5 bases). This CDR3 is built from 13 residues. The V and J ends lost 2 bases and 7 bases respectively, with 11 bases between them. Germline V gene sequence: CDR1 KGHSH, CDR2 LQKENI. CDR3 amino acids: CASSPVQGGGYTF. The CDR3 nucleotides are TGTGCCAGCTCACCAGTTCAGGGCGGTGGCTACACCTTC.

This rearrangement joins TRBV14 to TRBJ2-5; tentatively, D is TRBD1 or TRBD2 (6 bases each). With 3 bases removed from V and 4 bases from J, the gap between germline ends came to 12 bases. The CDR3 contains 14 residues. The germline CDR1 and CDR2 sequences are SGHDN and FVKESK. The CDR3 DNA sequence: TGTGCCAGCAGCCACGGGGGCCTCAGAGAGACCCAGTACTTC. Translation: CASSHGGLRETQYF.

This clonotype was counted a few times. This chain uses TRBV12-3 or TRBV12-4 with TRBJ2-7; TRBD2 aligns across 10 bases. This CDR3 has 13 residues. CDR3 DNA: TGTGCCAGCAGTCTAGCGGGAGCGGGGGAGCAGTACGTC. It is translated as CASSLAGAGEQYV.

This chain uses TRBV10-3 with TRBJ1-6; possibly TRBD1 for D (5 bases). V lost 0 bases and J lost 16, with 13 bases in between. The CDR3 has 13 residues. CDR1 and CDR2 from the germline V gene are ENHRY and SYGVKD. CDR3 sequence reads: CAISESAEGALHF. The CDR3 DNA sequence: TGTGCCATCAGTGAGTCGGCTGAAGGGGCACTCCACTTT.

The rearrangement joins TRBV23-1 to TRBJ1-5; D is possibly TRBD1 (6 bases). TRBV23-1 is given ORF status, its function remaining uncertain. CDR3 length equals 17 residues. Trimming shortened V by 2 bases and J by 0 bases, and 14 bases separated the two germline ends. The CDR3 loop is CASSQRDNPYSNQPQHF. The DNA of the CDR3 is TGCGCCAGCAGTCAACGGGACAACCCCTATAGCAATCAGCCCCAGCATTTT.

V is TRBV7-7 and J is TRBJ2-1; 9 bases agree with TRBD2. The J segment lost 0 bases and the V segment lost 10 bases, leaving 7 bases of the junction unmatched. The CDR3 loop spans 15 amino acids. Germline CDR1 and CDR2: SSHAT and FNYEAQ (reference sequence). The CDR3: CATVREGSSYNEQFF. The CDR3 DNA reads as TGTGCCACGGTGCGGGAGGGAAGCTCCTACAATGAGCAGTTCTTC. The full variable domain, in which reference TRBV7-7 and TRBJ2-1 provide the parts outside the CDR3, is GAGVSQSPRYKVTKRGQDVTLRCDPISSHATLYWYQQALGQGPEFLTYFNYEAQPDKSGLPSDRFSAERPEGSISTLTIQRTEQRDSAMYRCATVREGSSYNEQFFGPGTRLTVL.